This T cell receptor (beta chain) was recovered during a study of blood T cell repertoires in COVID-19. Study details: Researchers got acute and convalescent COVID-19 samples from the United States, Italy and Spain. In each case, the material was cDNA or gDNA derived from T cells, B-cell-depleted T cells, or PBMCs.

The CDR3 sequence is 16 residues long. J was trimmed by 3 bases and V by 3 bases; bases with no gene match: 6. Per germline, CDR1 SGHKS and CDR2 YYEKEE (reference sequence). The protocol was immunoSEQ multiplex PCR, while the TCRdb copy is restricted to in-frame clones and leaves out a portion. This table has approximately 390,000 clones, around 89% appearing once. This clonotype was sampled from a man younger than 35 with active or convalescent COVID-19. Sequenced sample: peripheral blood. V gene TRBV5-5 combines with J gene TRBJ1-2; 12 nucleotides align to TRBD1. The CDR3 coding sequence is TGTGCCAGCAGCTCCCGGGACAGGGGGCTTTACTATGGCTACACCTTC. Its translation: CASSSRDRGLYYGYTF.